The 14 T cell receptor beta chains given below trace back to one sample, sequenced in a study of blood T cell repertoires in COVID-19 (dated by TCRdb to about 2020). The method behind the library was the immunoSEQ multiplex PCR assay. The table comes from immuneACCESS by way of TCRdb, which keeps in-frame sequences with V and J called. Part of the clones is missing from these tables; in studies checked, under half for an unresolved V gene and the rest for unknown reasons. For this sample there are about 260,000 clones; approximately 86% appear just once. The top ten constitute about 2.1% of the sample. The sequencing sample was made of peripheral blood. The origin of the receptors is a man younger than 45 with active or convalescent COVID-19.

In nucleotides, the CDR3 is TGTGCCACCAGCAGCGACAGGGGTAACTATGGCTACACCTTC. The encoded protein is CATSSDRGNYGYTF. The chain recombines TRBV15 with TRBJ1-2; 8 bases match TRBD1. The CDR3 length is 14 residues. J lost 1 base, V lost 3 bases, and 1 base had no gene match. Germline values: CDR1 LNHNV, CDR2 YYDKDF (reference sequence).

The rearrangement uses TRBV4-2 and TRBJ2-1, with a weak D call TRBD1 (6 bases). The CDR3 contains 16 residues. The ends were cut back, 3 bases at V and 6 bases at J, with 18 bases in the middle. CDR1 is LGHNA, CDR2 YNFKEQ, per germline. CDR3 amino acids: CASSQLGASVVNEQFF. The CDR3 DNA sequence: TGTGCCAGCAGCCAGTTGGGGGCAAGCGTGGTCAATGAGCAGTTCTTC.

This rearrangement joins TRBV18 to TRBJ2-7; TRBD2 might be the D (5 bases). CDR1 is KGHSH and CDR2 is LQKENI in the germline V gene. The CDR3 totals 14 residues. V shed 2 bases and J shed 2 bases, with 10 bases lying between them. CDR3 coding DNA: TGTGCCAGCTCACCAGAGGGTCACCCCTACGAGCAGTACTTC. Translating gives CASSPEGHPYEQYF.

V usage is TRBV7-3 and J usage is TRBJ1-5; 10 nucleotides line up with TRBD1. The V gene end was trimmed by 5 bases and the J gene end by 2 bases; junction bases not matched to a gene: 3. The CDR3 extends over 15 amino acids. Germline CDR1 and CDR2: SGHTA and FQGTGA. This CDR3 reads CASSAGTGGNQPQHF. CDR3 DNA sequence: TGTGCCAGCAGCGCCGGGACAGGGGGCAATCAGCCCCAGCATTTT.

The chain uses TRBV6-4 and TRBJ2-2; 7 bases fit TRBD2. This CDR3 contains 15 residues. The trim removed 6 bases at V and 3 bases at J, leaving 7 bases unmatched. Germline CDR1 and CDR2: MRHNA and SNTAGT. The CDR3: CASRRNAGDTGELFF. The CDR3 region has the DNA TGTGCCAGCAGAAGAAACGCGGGGGACACCGGGGAGCTGTTTTTT.

The rearrangement joins TRBV5-1 to TRBJ1-2, with 10 bases fitting TRBD1. Losses at the gene ends were 5 bases for V and 4 bases for J; bases not matched to a gene: 8. This CDR3 is built from 15 residues. The germline CDR1 and CDR2 sequences are SGHRS and YFSETQ. CDR3 loop: CASSPTGTGAYGYTF. CDR3 coding DNA: TGCGCCAGCAGTCCGACCGGGACAGGGGCCTATGGCTACACCTTC.

The rearrangement links TRBV11-2 to TRBJ1-5, with 9 bases matching TRBD1. V lost 5 bases, J lost 7 bases, and 9 bases stayed unmatched. The germline CDR1 and CDR2 sequences are SGHAT and FQNNGV. The CDR3 length is 15 residues. The CDR3 loop reads CASSTTTGGGQPQHF. The CDR3 DNA reads as TGTGCCAGCAGCACCACCACAGGGGGCGGGCAGCCCCAGCATTTT.

The CDR3 spells CASARDGTEAFF. The CDR3, as DNA: TGTGCCAGTGCGAGGGATGGCACTGAAGCTTTCTTT. The chain carries TRBV2 and TRBJ1-1; D ambiguous. The V and J ends lost 9 bases and 4 bases respectively, with 12 bases between them. Germline-derived CDR1 and CDR2 are SNHLY and FYNNEI. This CDR3 is 12 amino acids long.

This clone was detected only a few times. The chain links TRBV19 to TRBJ2-1, with a weak D call TRBD2 (5 bases). Deletions cut 0 bases from V and 7 bases from J, with 7 bases between. The CDR3 totals 13 residues. Germline values: CDR1 LNHDA, CDR2 SQIVND (reference sequence). The CDR3 region has the DNA TGTGCCAGTAGTATAGATGCGGGTAATGAGCAGTTCTTC. This translates into CASSIDAGNEQFF.

This clone showed up just a few times. The chain links TRBV19 to TRBJ1-5; 7 bases align to TRBD1. The CDR3 extends over 14 amino acids. The germline V gene encodes CDR1 LNHDA and CDR2 SQIVND (reference sequence). The V and J ends lost 5 bases and 5 bases, in that order; junction bases with no gene match: 6. CDR3 nucleotides: TGTGCCAGTAGTCGGACAGGACGACATCAGCCCCAGCATTTT. Amino acids: CASSRTGRHQPQHF. The full variable domain, completed using reference TRBV19 and TRBJ1-5, is DGGITQSPKYLFRKEGQNVTLSCEQNLNHDAMYWYRQDPGQGLRLIYYSQIVNDFQKGDIAEGYSVSREKKESFPLTVTSAQKNPTAFYLCASSRTGRHQPQHFGDGTRLSIL.

The genes are TRBV30 and TRBJ1-4; 7 bases match TRBD1. Germline lookup yields CDR1 GTSNPN and CDR2 SVGIG (reference sequence). The V gene end was trimmed by 7 bases and the J gene end by 2 bases; junction bases not matched to a gene: 10. This CDR3 is 15 amino acids long. CDR3 nucleotides: TGTGCCTCACGACAGGGAGTGAGGACTAATGAAAAACTGTTTTTT. The encoded protein is CASRQGVRTNEKLFF.

This clone appeared once. This chain uses TRBV7-9 with TRBJ2-5; 11 nucleotides agree with TRBD2. The CDR3 spans 14 residues. The V segment lost 3 bases and the J segment 5 bases; nucleotides outside the gene matches: 2. Germline V CDR1 and CDR2: SEHNR, FQNEAQ (reference sequence). The CDR3 reads CASSFSGGGETQYF. CDR3 DNA sequence: TGTGCCAGCAGCTTTAGCGGGGGGGGCGAGACCCAGTACTTC.

The chain joins TRBV6-5 to TRBJ1-2, with D possibly TRBD1 on 5 matching bases. Germline V lookup: CDR1 MNHEY, CDR2 SVGAGI. The CDR3 consists of 15 residues. V was cut by 2 bases and J by 0 bases, with 10 bases left in between. The CDR3 is CASSYRRDSNYGYTF. CDR3 nucleotide sequence: TGTGCCAGCAGTTACAGGCGGGACTCTAACTATGGCTACACCTTC.

This clone was seen a handful of times. The J gene is TRBJ2-3, the V gene TRBV11-3; D is unresolved. The V gene lost 5 bases and the J gene lost 3 bases, with 6 bases spanning the gap. Germline V lookup: CDR1 SGHNT, CDR2 YENEEA. This CDR3 region has 12 residues. The CDR3 is CASSQETDTQYF. The CDR3 bases are TGTGCCAGCAGCCAAGAGACAGATACGCAGTATTTT.